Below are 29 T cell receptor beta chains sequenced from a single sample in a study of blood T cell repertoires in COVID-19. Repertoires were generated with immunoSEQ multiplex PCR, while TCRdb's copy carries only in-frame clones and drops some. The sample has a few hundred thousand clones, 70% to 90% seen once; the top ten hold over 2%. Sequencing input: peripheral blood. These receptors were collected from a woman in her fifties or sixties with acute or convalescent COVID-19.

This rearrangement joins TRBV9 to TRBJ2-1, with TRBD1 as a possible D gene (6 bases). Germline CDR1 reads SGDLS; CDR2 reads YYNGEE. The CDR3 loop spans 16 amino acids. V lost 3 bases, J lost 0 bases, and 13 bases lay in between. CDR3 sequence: CASSAPWGRSYNEQFF. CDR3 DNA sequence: TGTGCCAGCAGCGCCCCGTGGGGGCGCTCCTACAATGAGCAGTTCTTC.

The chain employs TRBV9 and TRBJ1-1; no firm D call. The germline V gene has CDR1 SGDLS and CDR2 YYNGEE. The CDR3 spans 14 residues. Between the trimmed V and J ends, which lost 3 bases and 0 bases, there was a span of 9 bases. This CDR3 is CASSGSRMNTEAFF. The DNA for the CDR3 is TGTGCCAGCAGCGGGAGTAGAATGAACACTGAAGCTTTCTTT.

CDR3 in DNA: TGCGCCAGCAGCTCCGGACAGGGGTTCTATGGCTACACCTTC. Amino acid sequence: CASSSGQGFYGYTF. The rearrangement links TRBV5-1 to TRBJ1-2; 9 bases agree with TRBD1. Germline-derived CDR1 and CDR2 are SGHRS and YFSETQ. J gave up 4 bases and V 3 bases, and 4 bases lay outside the gene matches. The CDR3 is 14 residues long.

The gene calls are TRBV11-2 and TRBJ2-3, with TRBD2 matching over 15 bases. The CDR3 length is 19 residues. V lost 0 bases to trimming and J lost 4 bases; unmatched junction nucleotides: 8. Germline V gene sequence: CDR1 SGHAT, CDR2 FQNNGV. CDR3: CASSLDSRTSGGAADTQYF. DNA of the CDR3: TGTGCCAGCAGCTTAGATAGTCGGACTAGCGGGGGGGCAGCAGATACGCAGTATTTT.

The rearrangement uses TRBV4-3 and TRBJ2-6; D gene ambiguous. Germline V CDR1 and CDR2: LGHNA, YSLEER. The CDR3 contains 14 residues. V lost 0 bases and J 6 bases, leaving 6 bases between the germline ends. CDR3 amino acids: CASSQELTANVLTF. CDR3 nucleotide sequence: TGCGCCAGCAGCCAAGAACTTACGGCCAACGTCCTGACTTTC.

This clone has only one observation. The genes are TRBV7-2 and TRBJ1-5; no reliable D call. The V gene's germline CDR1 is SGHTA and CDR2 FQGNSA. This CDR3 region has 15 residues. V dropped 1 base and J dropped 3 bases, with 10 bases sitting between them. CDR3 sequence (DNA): TGTGCCAGCAGCTTAGGGACGGACTTCAATCAGCCCCAGCATTTT. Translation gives CASSLGTDFNQPQHF.

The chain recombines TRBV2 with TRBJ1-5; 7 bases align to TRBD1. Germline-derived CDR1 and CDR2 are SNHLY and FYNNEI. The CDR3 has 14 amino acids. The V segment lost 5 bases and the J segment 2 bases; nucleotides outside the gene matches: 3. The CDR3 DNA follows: TGTGCCAGCAGTCTCGGACAGGGCAATCAGCCCCAGCATTTT. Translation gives CASSLGQGNQPQHF.

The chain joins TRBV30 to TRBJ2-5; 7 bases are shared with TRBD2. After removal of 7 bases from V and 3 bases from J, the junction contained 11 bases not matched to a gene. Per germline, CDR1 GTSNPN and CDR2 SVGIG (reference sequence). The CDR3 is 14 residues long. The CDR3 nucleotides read TGTGCCTTCCTCCCGACTAGCCGTGAAGAGACCCAGTACTTC. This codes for CAFLPTSREETQYF.

CDR3 protein: CASSIARQGYSNQPQHF. CDR3 in DNA: TGTGCCAGTAGTATAGCCCGACAGGGTTATAGCAATCAGCCCCAGCATTTT. V is TRBV19 and J is TRBJ1-5; 7 nucleotides line up with TRBD1. Losses at the gene ends were 1 base for V and 0 bases for J; bases not matched to a gene: 6. CDR1 is LNHDA and CDR2 is SQIVND in the germline V gene (reference sequence). The CDR3 sequence is 17 residues long.

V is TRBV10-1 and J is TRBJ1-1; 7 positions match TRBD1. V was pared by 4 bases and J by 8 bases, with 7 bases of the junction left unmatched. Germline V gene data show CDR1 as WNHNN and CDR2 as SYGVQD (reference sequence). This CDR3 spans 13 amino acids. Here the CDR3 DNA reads TGCGCCAGCAGTGGGAGGGGGCGAAGCGAAGCTTTCTTT. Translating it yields CASSGRGRSEAFF.

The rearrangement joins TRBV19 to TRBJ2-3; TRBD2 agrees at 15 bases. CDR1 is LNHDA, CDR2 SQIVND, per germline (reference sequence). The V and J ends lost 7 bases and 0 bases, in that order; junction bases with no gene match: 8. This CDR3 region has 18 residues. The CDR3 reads CASTPRTSGGASTDTQYF. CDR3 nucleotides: TGTGCCAGTACCCCACGGACTAGCGGGGGGGCTAGCACAGATACGCAGTATTTT.

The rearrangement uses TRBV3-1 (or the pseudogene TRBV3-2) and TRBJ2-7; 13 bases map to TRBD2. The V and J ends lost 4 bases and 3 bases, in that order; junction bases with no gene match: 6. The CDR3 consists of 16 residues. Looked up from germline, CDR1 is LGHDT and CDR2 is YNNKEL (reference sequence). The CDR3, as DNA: TGTGCCAGCAGCCCCGCACTAGCGGGAGGGCTCTACGAGCAGTACTTC. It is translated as CASSPALAGGLYEQYF.

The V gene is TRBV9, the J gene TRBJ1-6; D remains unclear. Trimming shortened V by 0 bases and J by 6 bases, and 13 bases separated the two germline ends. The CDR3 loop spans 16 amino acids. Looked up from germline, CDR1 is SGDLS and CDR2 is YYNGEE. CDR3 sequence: CASSVGPFPSNSPLHF. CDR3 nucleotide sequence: TGTGCCAGCAGCGTAGGGCCGTTCCCCTCTAATTCACCCCTCCACTTT.

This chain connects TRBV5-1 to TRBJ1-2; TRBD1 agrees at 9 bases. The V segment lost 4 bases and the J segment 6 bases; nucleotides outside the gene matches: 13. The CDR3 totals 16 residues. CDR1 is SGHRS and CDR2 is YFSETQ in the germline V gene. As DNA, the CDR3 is TGCGCCAGCAGCCAGCGCACCGGGACAGGGATTAATGGCTACACCTTC. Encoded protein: CASSQRTGTGINGYTF.

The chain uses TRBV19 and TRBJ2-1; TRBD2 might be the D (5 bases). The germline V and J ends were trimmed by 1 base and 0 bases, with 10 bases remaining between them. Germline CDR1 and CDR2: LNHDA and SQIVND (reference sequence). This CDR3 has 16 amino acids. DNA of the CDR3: TGTGCCAGTAGTATAGTTGGGAGAATCTCCTACAATGAGCAGTTCTTC. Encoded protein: CASSIVGRISYNEQFF.

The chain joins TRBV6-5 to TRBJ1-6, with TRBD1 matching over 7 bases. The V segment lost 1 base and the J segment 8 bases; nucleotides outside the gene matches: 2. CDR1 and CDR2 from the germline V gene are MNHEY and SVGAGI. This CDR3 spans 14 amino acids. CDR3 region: CASSYFDRDSPLHF. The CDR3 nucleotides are TGTGCCAGCAGTTACTTCGACAGGGATTCACCCCTCCACTTT.

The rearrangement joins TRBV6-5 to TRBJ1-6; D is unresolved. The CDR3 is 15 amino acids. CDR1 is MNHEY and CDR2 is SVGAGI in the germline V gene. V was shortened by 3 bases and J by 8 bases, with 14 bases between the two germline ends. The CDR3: CASSYNEVPYSPLHF. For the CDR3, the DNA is TGTGCCAGCAGTTATAACGAGGTACCCTATTCACCCCTCCACTTT.

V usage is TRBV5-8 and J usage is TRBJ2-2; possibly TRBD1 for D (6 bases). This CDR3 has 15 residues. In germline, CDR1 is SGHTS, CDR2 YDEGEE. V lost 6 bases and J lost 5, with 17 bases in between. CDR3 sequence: CASIQGPSITGELFF. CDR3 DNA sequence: TGTGCCAGCATCCAGGGGCCCTCGATAACCGGGGAGCTGTTTTTT.

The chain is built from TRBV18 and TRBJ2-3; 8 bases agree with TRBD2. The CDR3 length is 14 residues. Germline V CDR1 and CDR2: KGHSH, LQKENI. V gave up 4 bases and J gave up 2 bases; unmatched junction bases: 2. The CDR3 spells CASSLLAVTDTQYF. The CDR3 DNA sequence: TGTGCCAGCTCACTACTAGCGGTCACAGATACGCAGTATTTT.

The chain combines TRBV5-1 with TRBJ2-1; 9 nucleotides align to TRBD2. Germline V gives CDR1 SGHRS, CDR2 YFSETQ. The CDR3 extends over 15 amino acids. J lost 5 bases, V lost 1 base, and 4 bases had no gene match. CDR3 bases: TGCGCCAGCAGCTTGACGACTAGCGGCAACAATGAGCAGTTCTTC. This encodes CASSLTTSGNNEQFF. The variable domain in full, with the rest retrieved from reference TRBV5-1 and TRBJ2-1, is KAGVTQTPRYLIKTRGQQVTLSCSPISGHRSVSWYQQTPGQGLQFLFEYFSETQRNKGNFPGRFSGRQFSNSRSEMNVSTLELGDSALYLCASSLTTSGNNEQFFGPGTRLTVL.

The CDR3 DNA sequence: TGTGCCAGCAGTAACCTAGCGGTGGTTGAAGAGACCCAGTACTTC. The encoded protein is CASSNLAVVEETQYF. The J gene is TRBJ2-5, the V gene TRBV11-2; TRBD2 matches at 7 bases. J was trimmed by 3 bases and V by 6 bases; bases with no gene match: 10. The germline gives CDR1 SGHAT, CDR2 FQNNGV. The CDR3 totals 15 residues. The full variable domain, its missing parts supplied by reference TRBV11-2 and TRBJ2-5, is EAGVAQSPRYKIIEKRQSVAFWCNPISGHATLYWYQQILGQGPKLLIQFQNNGVVDDSQLPKDRFSAERLKGVDSTLKIQPAKLEDSAVYLCASSNLAVVEETQYFGPGTRLLVL.

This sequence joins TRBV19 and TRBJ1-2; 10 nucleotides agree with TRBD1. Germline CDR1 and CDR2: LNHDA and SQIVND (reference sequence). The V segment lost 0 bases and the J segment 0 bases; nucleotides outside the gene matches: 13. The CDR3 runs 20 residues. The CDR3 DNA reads TGTGCCAGTAGTATAGATCCTCCGGGACAGGGGATCGGGGCTAACTATGGCTACACCTTC. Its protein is CASSIDPPGQGIGANYGYTF.

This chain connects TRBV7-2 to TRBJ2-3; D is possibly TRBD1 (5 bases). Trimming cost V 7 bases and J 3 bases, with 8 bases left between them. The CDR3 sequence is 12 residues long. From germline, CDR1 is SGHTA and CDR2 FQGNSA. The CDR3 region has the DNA TGTGCCAGCAACAGGTATACAGATACGCAGTATTTT. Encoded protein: CASNRYTDTQYF.

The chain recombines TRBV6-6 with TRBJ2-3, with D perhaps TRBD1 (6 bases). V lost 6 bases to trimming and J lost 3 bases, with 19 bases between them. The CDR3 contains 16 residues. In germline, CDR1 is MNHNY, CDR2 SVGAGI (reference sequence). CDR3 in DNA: TGTGCCAGCAGGCCCAATAGTGGCAGGGGAACAGATACGCAGTATTTT. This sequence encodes CASRPNSGRGTDTQYF.

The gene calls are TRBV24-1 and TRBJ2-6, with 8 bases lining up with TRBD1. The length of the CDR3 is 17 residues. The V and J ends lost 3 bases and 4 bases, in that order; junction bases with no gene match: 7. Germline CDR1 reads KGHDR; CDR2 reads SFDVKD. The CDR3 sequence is CATSDTRTGTGANVLTF. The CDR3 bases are TGTGCCACCAGTGATACTCGGACAGGGACGGGGGCCAACGTCCTGACTTTC.

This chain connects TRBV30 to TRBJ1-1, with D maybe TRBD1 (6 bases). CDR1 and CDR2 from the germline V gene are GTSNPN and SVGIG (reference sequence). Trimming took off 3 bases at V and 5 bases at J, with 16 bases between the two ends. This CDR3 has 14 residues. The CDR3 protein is CAWSHKTGWTEAFF. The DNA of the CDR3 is TGTGCCTGGAGCCACAAAACAGGGTGGACTGAAGCTTTCTTT. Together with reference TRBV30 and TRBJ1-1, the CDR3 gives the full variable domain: SQTIHQWPATLVQPVGSPLSLECTVEGTSNPNLYWYRQAAGRGLQLLFYSVGIGQISSEVPQNLSASRPQDRQFILSSKKLLLSDSGFYLCAWSHKTGWTEAFFGQGTRLTVV.

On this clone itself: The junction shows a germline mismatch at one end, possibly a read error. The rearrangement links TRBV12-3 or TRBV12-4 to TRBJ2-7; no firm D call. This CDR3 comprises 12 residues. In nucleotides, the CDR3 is TGTGCCAGCAGTTTAACGTCCCTCTCCCAGGACTTC. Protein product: CASSLTSLSQDF.

The CDR3 region has the DNA TGTGCCAGCAGTTACTCGATTACCGGACAGGGTGGAAAACTGTTTTTT. It translates to CASSYSITGQGGKLFF. The V call is TRBV6-5, the J call TRBJ1-4, with 8 nucleotides matching TRBD1. The CDR3 has 16 residues. The V gene's germline CDR1 is MNHEY and CDR2 SVGAGI. V was pared by 0 bases and J by 10 bases, with 10 bases of the junction left unmatched.

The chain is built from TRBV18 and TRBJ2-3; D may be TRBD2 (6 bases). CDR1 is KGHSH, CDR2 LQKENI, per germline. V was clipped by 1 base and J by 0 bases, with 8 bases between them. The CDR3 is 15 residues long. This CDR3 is CASSPQGTSTDTQYF. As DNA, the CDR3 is TGTGCCAGCTCACCACAGGGGACTAGCACAGATACGCAGTATTTT.